Listed below are T cell receptor beta chains from one sample, sequenced in a study of T-cell reconstitution after alpha-beta-depleted transplantation in children. TCRdb passed the PCR reads through MiXCR, listing each CDR3 protein once. The sample holds about 580,000 distinct CDR3 sequences; under 25% are singletons and the top ten take roughly 14%. Sample: PBMCs, mostly from graft donor cells, taken 360 days after TCRalphabeta/CD19-depleted stem cell transplant. The receptors originated from a boy under three years old who had a stem cell transplant for acute myeloid leukemia, so the T cells may come from the graft donor. Both conserved end residues are part of each CDR3. D genes are given only for firm matches. The size field is filled for only some rows; it gives once, few, many or a size class.

TRBV21-1	NA	TRBJ2-5	NA	CASNLGQYQETQYF	TGTGCCAGCAACCTGGGACAGTACCAAGAGACCCAGTACTTC
TRBV18	few	TRBJ2-5	TRBD2	CASSRDYGETQYF	TGTGCCAGCTCACGGGACTACGGAGAGACCCAGTACTTC
TRBV7-2	few	TRBJ2-1	NA	CATAGVLGRSLF	TGTGCCACCGCTGGGGTACTAGGACGGTCTCTCTTC
TRBV29-1	many	TRBJ2-5	TRBD2	CSVEDRSSSGAETQYF	TGCAGCGTTGAAGATCGAAGTAGTAGCGGGGCAGAGACCCAGTACTTC
TRBV2	NA	TRBJ2-6	NA	CASSGPYIYSGANVLTF	TGTGCCAGCAGTGGACCGTATATCTACTCTGGGGCCAACGTCCTGACTTTC
TRBV10-3	NA	TRBJ1-4	NA	CATSDSVPNEKLFF	TGTGCCACTTCGGACAGTGTTCCTAATGAAAAACTGTTTTTT
TRBV6-5	many	TRBJ2-1	NA	CASSYSRDDNEQFF	TGTGCCAGCAGTTACTCGAGGGACGACAATGAGCAGTTCTTC
TRBV7-9	NA	TRBJ1-5	NA	CASSFGADNQPQHF	TGTGCCAGCAGCTTTGGGGCAGACAATCAGCCCCAGCATTTT
TRBV5-1	many	TRBJ1-1	NA	CASSRVGAGTEAFF	TGCGCCAGCAGCCGGGTCGGGGCAGGCACTGAAGCTTTCTTT
TRBV5-1	NA	TRBJ2-5	NA	CASSLVGTPSEETQYF	TGCGCCAGCAGCTTGGTCGGGACACCCTCGGAAGAGACCCAGTACTTC
TRBV28	NA	TRBJ1-4	NA	CASSWSKTQNEKLFF	TGTGCCAGCAGTTGGTCGAAGACCCAAAATGAAAAACTGTTTTTT